Listed below are T cell receptor beta chains from one sample, sequenced in a study of blood T cell repertoires in COVID-19. Some clones are missing from TCRdb's copy, which holds only in-frame ones; the method was immunoSEQ multiplex PCR. The sample consists of 200,000 to 250,000 clones, 80% to 90% of them appearing once. Sequencing input: peripheral blood. The receptors derive from a woman older than 75 with acute or convalescent COVID-19. The CDR3 runs from the conserved cysteine through the conserved F or W. Fields, in order: V gene, D gene, J gene, clone size, CDR3 DNA, CDR3 protein. The D gene is left open where the match is weak. The size entry is marked missing in some rows and otherwise reads once, few, many or a size class.

V gene: TRBV19; D gene: -; J gene: TRBJ2-2; clone size: -; CDR3 DNA: TGTGCCAGTAGTATAGACCTAGTAGGAGACACCGGGGAGCTGTTTTTT; CDR3 protein: CASSIDLVGDTGELFF
V gene: TRBV12-3/TRBV12-4; D gene: -; J gene: TRBJ2-7; clone size: -; CDR3 DNA: TGTGCCAGCAGTTTACGCCGACTGGGTGAGCAGTACTTC; CDR3 protein: CASSLRRLGEQYF
V gene: TRBV7-2; D gene: TRBD2; J gene: TRBJ2-1; clone size: -; CDR3 DNA: TGTGCCAGCAGCTCCCGGACTAGCGGGGGGGTGAGGTACAATGAGCAGTTCTTC; CDR3 protein: CASSSRTSGGVRYNEQFF
V gene: TRBV3-1/TRBV3-2; D gene: TRBD2; J gene: TRBJ2-3; clone size: -; CDR3 DNA: TGTGCCAGCAGCCAAGTGAGCGGGGGCCCCTCAGGCACAGATACGCAGTATTTT; CDR3 protein: CASSQVSGGPSGTDTQYF
V gene: TRBV11-3; D gene: -; J gene: TRBJ1-3; clone size: -; CDR3 DNA: TGTGCCAGTAACGTAGACTCTGGAAACACCATATATTTT; CDR3 protein: CASNVDSGNTIYF
V gene: TRBV6-6; D gene: TRBD1; J gene: TRBJ1-2; clone size: -; CDR3 DNA: TGTGCCATCTCAATCCCGGGACAGGGGGCTTTCTATGGCTACACCTTC; CDR3 protein: CAISIPGQGAFYGYTF
V gene: TRBV6-2/TRBV6-3; D gene: TRBD1; J gene: TRBJ1-4; clone size: once; CDR3 DNA: TGTGCCAGCAGTTACGAGACAGGGGGCATGGATGAAAAACTGTTTTTT; CDR3 protein: CASSYETGGMDEKLFF
V gene: TRBV5-4; D gene: TRBD1; J gene: TRBJ2-7; clone size: -; CDR3 DNA: TGTGCCAGCAGCGGCTTGGGACAGGGGGAGATCGAGCAGTACTTC; CDR3 protein: CASSGLGQGEIEQYF
V gene: TRBV12-5; D gene: -; J gene: TRBJ1-3; clone size: -; CDR3 DNA: TGTGCTAGTGGCACCACGGGACATCGGTCCACCTCTGGAAACACCATATATTTT; CDR3 protein: CASGTTGHRSTSGNTIYF
V gene: TRBV27; D gene: -; J gene: TRBJ1-6; clone size: -; CDR3 DNA: TGTGCCAGCAGTTACCGGGTCAATTCACCCCTCCACTTT; CDR3 protein: CASSYRVNSPLHF
V gene: TRBV6-5; D gene: TRBD1; J gene: TRBJ1-2; clone size: -; CDR3 DNA: TGTGCCAGCGCGACAGGGATCTATGGCTACACCTTC; CDR3 protein: CASATGIYGYTF
V gene: TRBV2; D gene: TRBD1; J gene: TRBJ2-1; clone size: -; CDR3 DNA: TGTGCCAGCAGAGGGACAGGCAAATCTAGCTCCTACAATGAGCAGTTCTTC; CDR3 protein: CASRGTGKSSSYNEQFF
V gene: TRBV7-8; D gene: TRBD2; J gene: TRBJ2-1; clone size: -; CDR3 DNA: TGTGCCAGCAGCCCCGGGACTAGCGGAGCGAGCTCCTACAATGAGCAGTTCTTC; CDR3 protein: CASSPGTSGASSYNEQFF
V gene: TRBV6-2/TRBV6-3; D gene: TRBD1; J gene: TRBJ1-1; clone size: -; CDR3 DNA: TGTGCCAGCAGCCAAACCTACAGGGGGACTGAAGCTTTCTTT; CDR3 protein: CASSQTYRGTEAFF
V gene: TRBV7-9; D gene: -; J gene: TRBJ2-7; clone size: -; CDR3 DNA: TGTGCCAGCAGCTTAGGGGGAGTGTACGAGCAGTACTTC; CDR3 protein: CASSLGGVYEQYF
V gene: TRBV19; D gene: -; J gene: TRBJ2-3; clone size: few; CDR3 DNA: TGTGCCAGTAGTATATCAGAAAACACAGATACGCAGTATTTT; CDR3 protein: CASSISENTDTQYF
V gene: TRBV7-2; D gene: TRBD2; J gene: TRBJ2-7; clone size: -; CDR3 DNA: TGTGCCAGCAGCTTAATGGGGGGGAGCTCCTACGAGCAGTACTTC; CDR3 protein: CASSLMGGSSYEQYF
V gene: TRBV2; D gene: -; J gene: TRBJ1-6; clone size: -; CDR3 DNA: TGTGCCAGCAGTGGCGAGGGTGCGGTCCCCCCGTCAATTTCACCCCTCCACTTT; CDR3 protein: CASSGEGAVPPSISPLHF
V gene: TRBV15; D gene: -; J gene: TRBJ2-7; clone size: -; CDR3 DNA: TGTGCCACCAGCAGAGGAGGGGGGGGTCTAACCTACGAGCAGTACTTC; CDR3 protein: CATSRGGGGLTYEQYF
V gene: TRBV27; D gene: -; J gene: TRBJ2-1; clone size: -; CDR3 DNA: TGTGCCAGCAGTCCGTATCCCAATGAGCAGTTCTTC; CDR3 protein: CASSPYPNEQFF
V gene: TRBV15; D gene: TRBD2; J gene: TRBJ2-1; clone size: -; CDR3 DNA: TGTGCCACCAGCAGAGGGACTAGCGGGAAATACAATGAGCAGTTCTTC; CDR3 protein: CATSRGTSGKYNEQFF
V gene: TRBV19; D gene: TRBD1; J gene: TRBJ1-3; clone size: -; CDR3 DNA: TGTGCCAGTAGTCCTCAGGGGGGCGGAAACACCATATATTTT; CDR3 protein: CASSPQGGGNTIYF